This T cell receptor beta chain was recorded in a study of cytomegalovirus exposure and HLA in healthy donors. In the study overall: There were under 140 million unique TCR beta sequences, drawn from about 200 million T cells, in an earlier analysis. Study-level findings and limits: With later analysis, a missense DCLRE1C variant became linked to TCR beta V- and J-gene trimming. Later analysis placed DRB1 highest and HLA-C lowest in TCR association rates, which differed by HLA locus. There were some V segments, including TRBV6-2 and TRBV6-3, excluded as indistinguishable.

There are a few counts of this clone. Its antigen is not identified. The PCR had 60 Vbeta and 13 Jbeta primers. The repertoire was sequenced with immunoSEQ multiplex PCR; TCRdb's copy has only in-frame clones and lacks some. The sample gives about 150,000 clones, 74% of which show up once; under 2.5% is in the top ten. V lost 2 bases and J lost 3; bases outside the gene matches: 1. The germline V gene encodes CDR1 GTSNPN and CDR2 SVGIG (reference sequence). CDR3 length: 13 amino acids. This receptor was obtained from a man aged 25-45 years in good health and CMV-seronegative. The chain links TRBV30 to TRBJ2-1; 7 positions agree with TRBD2. The source material was PBMCs. The CDR3 nucleotides are TGTGCCTGGAGTCGGACTAGCTACAATGAGCAGTTCTTC. It codes for CAWSRTSYNEQFF.